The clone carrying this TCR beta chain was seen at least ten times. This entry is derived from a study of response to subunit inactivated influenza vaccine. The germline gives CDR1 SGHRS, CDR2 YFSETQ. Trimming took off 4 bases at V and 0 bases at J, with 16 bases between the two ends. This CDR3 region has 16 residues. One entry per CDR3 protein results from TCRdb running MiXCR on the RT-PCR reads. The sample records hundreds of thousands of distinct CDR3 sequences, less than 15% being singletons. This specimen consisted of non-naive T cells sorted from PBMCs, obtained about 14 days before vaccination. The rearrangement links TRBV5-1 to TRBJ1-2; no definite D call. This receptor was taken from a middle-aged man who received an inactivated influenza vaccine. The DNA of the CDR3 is TGCGCCAGCAGCCACCAGTCGGGGAATACTAACTATGGCTACACCTTC. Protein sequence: CASSHQSGNTNYGYTF.